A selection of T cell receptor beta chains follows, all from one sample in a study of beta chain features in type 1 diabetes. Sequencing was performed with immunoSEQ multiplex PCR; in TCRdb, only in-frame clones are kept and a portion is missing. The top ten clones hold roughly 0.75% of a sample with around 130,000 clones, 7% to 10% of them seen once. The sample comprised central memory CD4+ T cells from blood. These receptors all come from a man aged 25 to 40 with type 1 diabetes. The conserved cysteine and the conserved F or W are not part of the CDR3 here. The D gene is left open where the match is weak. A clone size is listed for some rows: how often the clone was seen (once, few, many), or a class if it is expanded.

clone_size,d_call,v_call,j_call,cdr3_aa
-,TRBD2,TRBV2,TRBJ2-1,ASSQSVGLAGGNEQF
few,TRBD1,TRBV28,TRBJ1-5,ASSSISGTGDSNQPQH
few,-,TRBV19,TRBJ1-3,ASGSGQGNTIY
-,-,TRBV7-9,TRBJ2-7,ASSPLKGVPYEQY
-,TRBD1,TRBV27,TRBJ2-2,ASSLGQGPGTGELF
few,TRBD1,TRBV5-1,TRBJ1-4,ASSQGQGNEKLF
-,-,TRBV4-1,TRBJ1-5,ASSQDVGGQPQH
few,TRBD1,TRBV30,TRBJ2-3,AWSVGQGDRKY
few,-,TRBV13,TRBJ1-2,ASSTGFREYGYT
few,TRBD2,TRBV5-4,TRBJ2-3,ASSIGLAGGTDTQY
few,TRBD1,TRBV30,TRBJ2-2,AWGRTGSGELF
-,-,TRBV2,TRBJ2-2,ASTLDSAGTGELF
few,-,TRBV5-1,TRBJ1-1,ASSLLPGVNTEAF
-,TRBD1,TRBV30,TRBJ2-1,AWTGDRGDEQF
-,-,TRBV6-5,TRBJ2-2,ASSYGISGSGELF
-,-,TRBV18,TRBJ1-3,ASSPMTGGNTIY
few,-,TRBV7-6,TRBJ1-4,ASSLGRTNEKLF
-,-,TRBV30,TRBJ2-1,AWSGAGEEQF
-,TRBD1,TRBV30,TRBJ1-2,AWREQGADGYT
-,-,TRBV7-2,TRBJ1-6,ASSLRTANSPLH
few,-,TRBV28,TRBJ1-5,ASSFGRGWGSNQPQH
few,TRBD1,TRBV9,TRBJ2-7,ASSIGTGSYEQY
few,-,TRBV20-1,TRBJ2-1,SGWGVSEQF
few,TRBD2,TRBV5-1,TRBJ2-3,ASSLGLRGGPGTDTQY
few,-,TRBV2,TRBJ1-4,ATRFSGTKLF
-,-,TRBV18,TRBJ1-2,ASSPGRLYNYGYT
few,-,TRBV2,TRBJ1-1,ASSDREGTEAF